Sequencing of this TCR beta chain was carried out in a study of post-analysis software for immune sequencing data. Study-wide context: Secondary progressive, relapsing-remitting and progressive-relapsing multiple sclerosis were among the included disease courses.

Losses at the gene ends were 5 bases for V and 6 bases for J; bases not matched to a gene: 9. Germline V CDR1 and CDR2: SEHNR, FQNEAQ (reference sequence). CDR3 length equals 14 residues. Remarks on this clonotype: No antigen is known for it.

Study-level points and caveats: Significantly lower normalized Chao1 diversity was found in patients with multiple sclerosis relative to controls. Higher frequency in patients than in controls was seen for five TRBV segments, with TRBV5-6, TRBV5-1 and TRBV20-1 among them.

Researchers reported that TCR beta cDNA libraries carried unique molecular identifiers. MiXCR was run by TCRdb on the PCR reads, yielding one entry per CDR3 protein. The table includes 750,000 to 950,000 distinct CDR3 sequences, about 45% detected once. The chain employs TRBV7-9 and TRBJ2-5; TRBD1 matches at 7 bases. What was sequenced was blood. The clonotype comes from a girl aged 10 to 17 with multiple sclerosis. This CDR3 is CASSIATGSQTQYF. The CDR3 bases are TGTGCCAGCAGCATCGCGACAGGGTCGCAGACCCAGTACTTC.